A single sample gave rise to the 23 T cell receptor beta chains below, sequenced in a study of T cell responses to AZD1222 COVID-19 vaccine. Libraries were prepared by immunoSEQ multiplex PCR; TCRdb keeps only in-frame clonotypes and omits some of them. Of about 70,000 clones listed, 88% are singletons. The specimen comprised peripheral blood, sampled on day 0 of MenACWY control vaccination. These receptors came from an adult in good health.

This chain joins TRBV4-3 and TRBJ1-5; D might be TRBD1 (5 bases). Germline V CDR1 and CDR2: LGHNA, YSLEER. This CDR3 comprises 15 residues. V lost 4 bases, J lost 1 base, and 11 bases lay in between. This chain's CDR3 is CASSPARGSNQPQHF. CDR3 sequence (DNA): TGCGCCAGCAGCCCCGCCCGGGGGAGCAATCAGCCCCAGCATTTT.

J is TRBJ2-1 and V is TRBV10-3, with D possibly matching TRBD2 (5 bases). Germline values: CDR1 ENHRY, CDR2 SYGVKD. V shed 10 bases and J shed 8 bases, with 12 bases lying between them. This CDR3 is built from 11 residues. The CDR3, as DNA: TGTGCCACTCGGGCAGCGGATGAGCAGTTCTTC. Its translation: CATRAADEQFF.

The V gene is TRBV7-9, the J gene TRBJ2-1; D gene unclear. V was shortened by 9 bases and J by 3 bases, with 12 bases between the two germline ends. The length of the CDR3 is 13 residues. Germline lookup yields CDR1 SEHNR and CDR2 FQNEAQ (reference sequence). DNA for the CDR3: TGTGCCAGTCTGGGCTCAAACTACAATGAGCAGTTCTTC. Its translation is CASLGSNYNEQFF.

The chain couples TRBV4-1 to TRBJ2-3; weak D call: TRBD2 (6 bases). Germline V gives CDR1 MGHRA, CDR2 YSYEKL. V was pared by 4 bases and J by 4 bases, with 18 bases between. The CDR3 extends over 16 amino acids. The CDR3: CASSPTSTRVADTQYF. The CDR3 DNA follows: TGCGCCAGCAGCCCTACCTCGACTAGAGTCGCAGATACGCAGTATTTT.

The genes are TRBV28 and TRBJ1-4, with D tentatively TRBD1 (5 bases). V was pared by 6 bases and J by 10 bases, with 21 bases between. The CDR3 is 15 residues long. Germline V gene lookup returns CDR1 MDHEN and CDR2 SYDVKM. In nucleotides, the CDR3 is TGTGCCAGCAGGCAGCCGGGACCCTCGGCCTTAAAACTGTTTTTT. It encodes CASRQPGPSALKLFF.

This rearrangement joins TRBV11-2 to TRBJ2-1, with 10 bases identical to TRBD1. V lost 6 bases and J lost 7; bases outside the gene matches: 6. Per germline, CDR1 SGHAT and CDR2 FQNNGV. CDR3 length: 14 residues. The CDR3 reads CASRSGQGRNEQFF. DNA of the CDR3: TGTGCCAGCAGATCGGGACAGGGGCGAAATGAGCAGTTCTTC.

The CDR3 loop is CASSLHGTGPNRELFF. CDR3 in DNA: TGTGCCAGCAGTTTACACGGGACAGGACCTAACCGGGAGCTGTTTTTT. This chain uses TRBV27 with TRBJ2-2; 8 bases agree with TRBD1. The V segment lost 2 bases and the J segment 9 bases; nucleotides outside the gene matches: 11. Germline V gene lookup returns CDR1 MNHEY and CDR2 SMNVEV (reference sequence). The CDR3 has 16 residues.

The chain is built from TRBV2 and TRBJ2-5, with a possible D match to TRBD1 (7 bases). The ends were cut back, 4 bases at V and 4 bases at J, with 13 bases in the middle. Germline V gives CDR1 SNHLY, CDR2 FYNNEI. This CDR3 has 14 residues. The CDR3 coding sequence is TGTGCCAGCAGTGGACGACAGGGAGGAGAGACCCAGTACTTC. It yields the protein CASSGRQGGETQYF.

V is TRBV7-9 and J is TRBJ1-1; D is ambiguous. CDR3 length: 13 residues. Trimming left V 3 bases short and J 1 base short, with 6 bases between. Per the germline V gene, CDR1 is SEHNR and CDR2 is FQNEAQ (reference sequence). CDR3 coding DNA: TGTGCCAGCAGCTTCGGGGAGAACACTGAAGCTTTCTTT. Protein product: CASSFGENTEAFF.

The rearrangement joins TRBV19 to TRBJ2-1; 8 bases line up with TRBD1. Germline V gene lookup returns CDR1 LNHDA and CDR2 SQIVND (reference sequence). This CDR3 is 15 amino acids long. V lost 7 bases and J lost 1; bases outside the gene matches: 6. The CDR3 DNA follows: TGTGCCAGTAAGGACAGGGATACGTCCTACAATGAGCAGTTCTTC. Translation gives CASKDRDTSYNEQFF.

The V gene is TRBV30, the J gene TRBJ2-5; 7 nucleotides align to TRBD1. Trimming took 0 bases from V and 10 from J; bases not matched to a gene: 5. Germline V gene sequence: CDR1 GTSNPN, CDR2 SVGIG (reference sequence). This CDR3 is 12 amino acids long. The CDR3 loop reads CAWSVQGVGQYF. The CDR3 nucleotides are TGTGCCTGGAGTGTTCAGGGGGTCGGCCAGTACTTC.

This chain joins TRBV30 and TRBJ1-2; D unresolved. Trimming removed 8 bases from V and 0 bases from J, with 13 bases in between. The length of the CDR3 is 13 residues. Germline CDR1 GTSNPN, CDR2 SVGIG (reference sequence). CDR3 nucleotides: TGTGCCCATCAGGCTATCTCTAACTATGGCTACACCTTC. The encoded protein is CAHQAISNYGYTF.

The chain uses TRBV4-3 and TRBJ1-3; 7 nucleotides agree with TRBD1. Germline V gene lookup returns CDR1 LGHNA and CDR2 YSLEER. The trim removed 1 base at V and 4 bases at J, leaving 10 bases unmatched. This CDR3 contains 17 residues. The CDR3 protein is CASSQGRGGPVGNTIYF. CDR3 in DNA: TGCGCCAGCAGCCAAGGCAGAGGGGGCCCGGTGGGAAACACCATATATTTT.

The chain has TRBV4-2 and TRBJ1-6; 7 positions agree with TRBD1. The germline gives CDR1 LGHNA, CDR2 YNFKEQ. The CDR3 runs 15 residues. V lost 0 bases, J lost 10 bases, and 6 bases stayed unmatched. CDR3 protein: CASSQDLQGMSPLHF. The CDR3 region has the DNA TGTGCCAGCAGCCAAGATCTACAGGGGATGTCACCCCTCCACTTT.

J is TRBJ1-5 and V is TRBV25-1; the D gene is possibly TRBD1 (5 bases). V lost 2 bases, J lost 6 bases, and 14 bases lay in between. The V gene's germline CDR1 is MGHDK and CDR2 SYGVNS. The CDR3 is made up of 15 amino acids. The CDR3 loop reads CASSEAGQGGQPQHF. The CDR3 nucleotides are TGTGCCAGCAGTGAAGCCGGCCAGGGTGGTCAGCCCCAGCATTTT.

The chain uses TRBV5-1 and TRBJ2-7; D is uncertain. V lost 4 bases and J lost 3, with 11 bases in between. CDR1 is SGHRS, CDR2 YFSETQ, per germline. The CDR3 sequence is 13 residues long. For the CDR3, the DNA is TGCGCCAGCAGCAGCCCGCCGGGCTACGAGCAGTACTTC. This codes for CASSSPPGYEQYF.

The chain combines TRBV18 with TRBJ2-6, with TRBD2 as a possible D gene (5 bases). The V gene lost 3 bases and the J gene lost 4 bases, with 10 bases spanning the gap. CDR1 is KGHSH, CDR2 LQKENI, per germline. CDR3 length: 15 amino acids. The CDR3 sequence: CASSPGNTGANVLTF. The CDR3 DNA sequence: TGTGCCAGCTCACCCGGGAATACCGGGGCCAACGTCCTGACTTTC.

This clone was observed a few times. V usage is TRBV6-2 or TRBV6-3 and J usage is TRBJ2-7, with 8 positions matching TRBD1. The CDR3 length is 15 residues. Trimming removed 2 bases from V and 2 bases from J; junction bases left unmatched: 5. Germline CDR1 is MNHEY and CDR2 is SVGEGT. The CDR3: CASSYLDRATYEQYF. CDR3 DNA sequence: TGTGCCAGCAGTTACCTGGACAGGGCGACCTACGAGCAGTACTTC.

This clone showed up just a few times. DNA of the CDR3: TGTGCCAGCAGCGTAGGGGATGGGAGGGGACGCTACAATGAGCAGTTCTTC. The encoded protein is CASSVGDGRGRYNEQFF. V usage is TRBV9 and J usage is TRBJ2-1, with TRBD2 matching 7 bases. V dropped 0 bases and J dropped 3; count of bases not matched to a gene: 9. CDR1 and CDR2 from the germline V gene are SGDLS and YYNGEE. CDR3 length: 17 amino acids.

This chain connects TRBV19 to TRBJ2-1; D is possibly TRBD1 (6 bases). The CDR3 consists of 13 residues. The ends were cut back, 1 base at V and 9 bases at J, with 10 bases in the middle. The germline CDR1 and CDR2 sequences are LNHDA and SQIVND (reference sequence). The CDR3, as DNA: TGTGCCAGTAGTATAGGCCTAGGGGGTGAGCAGTTCTTC. This encodes CASSIGLGGEQFF.

A note on this clone: The junction departs from the called germline gene at one end, perhaps through a read error. The chain is built from TRBV6-5 and TRBJ2-7; 12 nucleotides line up with TRBD1. The CDR3 loop spans 15 amino acids. CDR1 is MNHEY and CDR2 is SVGAGI in the germline V gene. CDR3 bases: TGTGCCAGCAGTCCAGGGACAGGGGGCGCGTACGGGCAGTACTTC. It yields the protein CASSPGTGGAYGQYF.

The V and J genes are TRBV30 and TRBJ1-6, with a possible D match to TRBD1 (6 bases). The CDR3 spans 14 residues. Germline lookup yields CDR1 GTSNPN and CDR2 SVGIG (reference sequence). Trimming removed 4 bases at V and 7 bases at J, with 14 bases between. CDR3 sequence (DNA): TGTGCCTGGAATTTATTTACAGGGAATTCACCCCTCCACTTT. Protein: CAWNLFTGNSPLHF.

The genes are TRBV7-3 and TRBJ1-5; TRBD1 is a possible D gene (5 bases). The CDR3 covers 15 residues. Germline V lookup: CDR1 SGHTA, CDR2 FQGTGA. V was trimmed by 5 bases and J by 4 bases, leaving 15 bases between them. The CDR3 reads CASSPAGTSNQPQHF. The CDR3 DNA is TGTGCCAGCAGCCCCGCAGGGACCTCGAATCAGCCCCAGCATTTT.